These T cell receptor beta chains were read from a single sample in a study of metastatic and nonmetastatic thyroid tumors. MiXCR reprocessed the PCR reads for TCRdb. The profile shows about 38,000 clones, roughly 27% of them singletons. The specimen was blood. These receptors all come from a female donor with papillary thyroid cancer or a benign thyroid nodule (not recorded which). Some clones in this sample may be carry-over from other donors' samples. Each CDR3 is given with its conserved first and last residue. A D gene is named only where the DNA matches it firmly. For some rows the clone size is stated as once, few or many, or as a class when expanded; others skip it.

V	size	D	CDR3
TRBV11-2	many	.	CASSLGWGQPQHF
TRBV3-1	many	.	CASSRGGFTEAFF
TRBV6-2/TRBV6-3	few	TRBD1	CASSYSGTGNQPQHF
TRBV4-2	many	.	CASSQEIGDPRETQYF
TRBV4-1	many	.	CASRGTQGEQYF
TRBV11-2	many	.	CASSTNKGSPLHF
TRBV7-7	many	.	CASSTVAGTATENYQPQHF
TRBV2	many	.	CASRPGANTGELFF
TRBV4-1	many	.	CASSQDLDSPHSPLHF
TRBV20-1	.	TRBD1	CSVPGQSSYEQYF
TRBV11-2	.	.	CASSRWGVNNEQFF
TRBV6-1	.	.	CASSDLDRRGTDTQYF
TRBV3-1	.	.	CASSLSRGNYGYTF
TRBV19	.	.	CASSVARGNQPKHF
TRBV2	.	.	CASSRWTVSGNTIYF
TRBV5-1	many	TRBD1	CASRPGQGFISGNTIYF